The sequence of this T cell receptor beta chain was determined in a study of naive and memory T cell subsets (dated by TCRdb to 2016 to 2017). General notes on the study: An open-source, UMI-based TCR alpha and beta sequencing pipeline was applied to sorted naive and memory peripheral blood T cell subsets. The functional CMV T cell responses agreed completely with IgG serology results. RNA was DNase-treated and reverse transcribed with TCR constant-region primers, mostly using SuperScript III. The investigation overall reported the following: A few larger clonotypes were present in naive repertoires, especially CD8 naive repertoires, and these clonotypes were possibly memory cells re-expressing CD45RA. Gini index rose and Shannon and inverse Simpson diversity fell from naive through CM, EM and EMRA in both CD4 and CD8 cells. Following error correction, more than 90% of naive TCR sequences occurred only once, which made naive abundance distributions much steeper than those of memory subsets. RNA-based TCR counts may be influenced by expression changes linked to T cell activation and differentiation. TCR abundance followed a power law whose exponent differed between naive and memory subsets but was consistent across the three individuals. The repertoire findings for the naive and memory subsets could not be validated against a ground truth because none was available. Clonotypes were defined as single alpha or beta chain sequences, not paired alpha/beta receptors.

With regard to this clonotype: Which antigen it targets is not known. Within one base of it there is no much larger clone, and no base qualities were kept.

The library was built by means of UMI-ligation and nested PCR. To cover both TRBC1 and TRBC2, the beta constant-region primer consisted of an equimolar mix of two oligonucleotides. Four rounds of PCR, combining the SP2 primer with nested alpha and beta constant-region primers, were used to amplify the ligated cDNA. A single-stranded oligonucleotide bearing the SP2 primer plus a 12-nucleotide UMI was ligated onto the 3' end of the cDNA by T4 RNA ligase 1. The ligation reaction was incubated at 16°C for about 20-24 hours. PCR2 was usually performed as a SYBR Green qPCR and halted at a preset threshold so that over-amplification would not occur. All purifications after the first were performed with Agencourt AMPure XP magnetic beads. Library quantification was done by Qubit, followed by a TapeStation check on which the main peak was expected at around 650 bp. Pooled libraries were sequenced on an Illumina MiSeq using v2 2x251 paired-end kits, and typically about 1-2.3 million reads were obtained per sample. Each sample was pooled at about 4 nM, and roughly 5-7% PhiX was included to help cluster recognition. The source study handled its data this way. V and J genes were assigned to Demultiplexor-processed FASTQ reads by Decombinator through tag matching, with a single base-pair mismatch being allowed. Collapsinator used UMIs to correct both sequencing errors and frequency errors arising from PCR heterogeneity. TCRs were translated and CDR3s were extracted from the conserved cysteine to the FGXG phenylalanine by CDR3Translator, with non-productive sequences being flagged. Gini, Shannon entropy and inverse Simpson indices were computed after subsampling the repertoires to the same number of UMI-defined TCRs. Within the linear range, a power law was fitted to clonotype abundance distributions using maximum likelihood. Similar UMI counts, unique TCR numbers and clonal distributions were obtained with the pipeline and with MIGEC on one naive CD8 sample. In one analysis, naive TCRs that were also found in any memory subset of the same donor were excluded from the naive repertoire. Repertoires were searched for 7,322 CMV-associated CDR3 sequences compiled from VDJdb and a published dataset. Through fastp at Q25 and MiXCR, TCRdb rebuilt clones from the public reads, retaining in-frame beta chains. A single entry per CDR3 protein holds the most common genes and DNA from its merged rows. The V and J calls were not made by the authors but by TCRdb's processing. For this sample there are 120,000 to 150,000 distinct CDR3 sequences; approximately 21% appear just once. About 0.57% of the sample is taken by the ten largest.

From the second PCR step on, the TCR alpha and beta chain libraries were amplified in separate reactions. To determine each donor's CMV status, fresh PBMCs were stimulated overnight with CMV viral lysate, and IFNgamma production from CD4+ T cells was then assessed. CD4 T cells were positively selected with Miltenyi beads, followed by positive selection of CD8 T cells from the CD4-negative fraction. After staining for CD3, CD4, CD8, CD45RA, CD27 and a live/dead dye, cells were sorted on a BD Aria II into four subsets based on CD45RA and CD27. A few healthy volunteers provided blood, and the blood of each volunteer was split into CD4 and CD8 T cells and then into four differentiation subsets. About 0.11 L of peripheral blood was taken from each donor, and PBMC were separated by density-gradient centrifugation on Ficoll-Paque PLUS. After sorting, cells were lysed in RLT buffer, RNA was extracted using a Qiagen RNeasy kit, and the extracted RNA was stored at -80 degrees C.

The CDR3 runs 14 residues from the cysteine to the phenylalanine. Of the read, only the CDR3 DNA is kept; its 42 bases are in frame from base 1. Per the germline V gene (reference sequence), DFQATT is the CDR1 and SNEGSKA is the CDR2. V ends up 3 bases short and J 2 bases short, with an unmatched junction base count of 3. The sequenced sample was naive CD8+ T cells from blood. The label giving this sample's cell subset or site can be read as: naive T cells, CD45RA high CD27+. The V and J genes are TRBV20-1 and TRBJ2-1; 8 nucleotides in the junction match TRBD2. This receptor was obtained from a human donor in good health. The nucleotides are TGCAGTGCTAGTGATAGCGGGACCTACAATGAGCAGTTCTTC. This encodes CSASDSGTYNEQFF.